This T cell receptor (beta chain) was retrieved from a study of immune heterogeneity within non-small cell lung tumors. The authors amplified TCR beta CDR3 by multiplex PCR with 32 V and 13 J primers. MiXCR, run by TCRdb on the multiplex PCR reads, gives a single entry per CDR3 protein. This sample has 7,200 or so distinct CDR3 sequences, with around 20% found just once. For each sample, template was around 600 ng of bulk tumor genomic DNA. Doctors removed several biopsies from each primary tumor during surgery, keeping them far apart. Surgery that was curative in intent was performed on patients with untreated, newly diagnosed non-small cell lung cancer. This clonotype qualifies as medium-sized. The CDR3 contains 12 residues. With 3 bases removed from V and 3 bases from J, the gap between germline ends came to 6 bases. The germline V gene has CDR1 DFQATT and CDR2 SNEGSKA (reference sequence).

The sample consisted of lung tumor tissue. The source of this sequence is a man aged 60 to 75 with non-small cell lung cancer. J is TRBJ1-5 and V is TRBV20-1; D remains unclear. CDR3 DNA: TGCAGTGCTAGTCCCCCCAATCAGCCCCAGCATTTT. This translates into CSASPPNQPQHF.